This T cell receptor beta chain was documented in a study of blood T cell repertoires in COVID-19. Study details: Samples representing acute and convalescent COVID-19 were sourced from the United States, Italy and Spain. Sources were T cells, B-cell-depleted T cells, or PBMCs; the material itself was cDNA or gDNA.

Using immunoSEQ multiplex PCR, the repertoire was profiled, and TCRdb retains in-frame clones only, with some absent. This table holds hundreds of thousands of clones, around 87% found once. The study drew participants aged about 18 to 89 years from roughly 25 US areas. The junction had 15 bases not matched to a gene; V was cut back by 4 bases and J by 7 bases. The CDR3 is 16 amino acids. The V gene's germline CDR1 is SGHDT and CDR2 YYEEEE. This sequence was found in a man younger than 45 who had been exposed to COVID-19. Sequencing input: PBMCs or T cells enriched from blood (not recorded which). The chain joins TRBV5-6 to TRBJ1-2, with 8 positions matching TRBD1. As DNA, the CDR3 is TGTGCCAGCAGCGCAAGGTCAGGGGGCCAGTCGGGTGGCTACACCTTC. It specifies CASSARSGGQSGGYTF.